A single sample is the source of the 20 T cell receptor beta chains below, sequenced in a study of blood T cell repertoires in COVID-19. Produced via immunoSEQ multiplex PCR; TCRdb's table is partial and in-frame only. The table shows around 280,000 clones, with around 88% occurring only once. The specimen sequenced was PBMCs or T cells enriched from blood (not recorded which). These receptors all stem from a woman aged 40 to 50 who had recovered from COVID-19.

The chain employs TRBV3-1 (or the pseudogene TRBV3-2) and TRBJ2-6; TRBD1 matches 9 bases. J gave up 3 bases and V 0 bases, and 9 bases lay outside the gene matches. Germline V lookup: CDR1 LGHDT, CDR2 YNNKEL (reference sequence). The CDR3 extends over 19 amino acids. CDR3 sequence (DNA): TGTGCCAGCAGCCAAGATAGGTTCGACAGGGGGGTTGGGGCCAACGTCCTGACTTTC. Its translation is CASSQDRFDRGVGANVLTF.

The gene calls are TRBV19 and TRBJ2-7, with a weak D call TRBD2 (6 bases). This CDR3 is 17 amino acids long. V dropped 5 bases and J dropped 1 base, with 21 bases sitting between them. Germline V gene lookup returns CDR1 LNHDA and CDR2 SQIVND (reference sequence). CDR3 in amino acids: CASSAAGHRELSYEQYF. CDR3 DNA: TGTGCCAGTAGTGCGGCGGGGCACCGGGAGTTGTCCTACGAGCAGTACTTC.

This chain joins TRBV2 and TRBJ2-1, with 8 nucleotides matching TRBD2. After removal of 6 bases from V and 1 base from J, the junction contained 11 bases not matched to a gene. CDR1 and CDR2 from the germline V gene are SNHLY and FYNNEI. This CDR3 spans 17 amino acids. Written as DNA, the CDR3 is TGTGCCAGCAGCCGGGGGGGTGCGGGAGCGTCCTACAATGAGCAGTTCTTC. Translation gives CASSRGGAGASYNEQFF.

The V call is TRBV7-9, the J call TRBJ2-7; perhaps TRBD2 as D (6 bases). The CDR3 length is 16 residues. Germline V gives CDR1 SEHNR, CDR2 FQNEAQ (reference sequence). V lost 5 bases and J 0 bases, leaving 17 bases between the germline ends. CDR3 amino acids: CASSAWGVQSSYEQYF. As DNA, the CDR3 is TGTGCCAGCAGCGCGTGGGGGGTTCAGAGCTCCTACGAGCAGTACTTC.

This clone was counted between two and nine times. The CDR3 nucleotides are TGCGCCAGCAGCTTGACAGCGGGTTACAATGAGCAGTTCTTC. Translating it yields CASSLTAGYNEQFF. The V and J genes are TRBV5-1 and TRBJ2-1; TRBD2 might be the D (6 bases). V was trimmed by 1 base and J by 4 bases, leaving 9 bases between them. This CDR3 comprises 14 residues. Germline V gene sequence: CDR1 SGHRS, CDR2 YFSETQ.

This chain connects TRBV19 to TRBJ1-4, with 7 bases aligning to TRBD1. V lost 7 bases to trimming and J lost 5 bases; unmatched junction nucleotides: 7. The V gene's germline CDR1 is LNHDA and CDR2 SQIVND (reference sequence). There are 14 residues in the CDR3. The CDR3 loop reads CASMTGTENEKLFF. CDR3 DNA sequence: TGTGCCAGTATGACCGGGACAGAGAATGAAAAACTGTTTTTT.

The V call is TRBV7-9, the J call TRBJ2-7, with 7 bases aligning to TRBD1. V gave up 5 bases and J gave up 5 bases; unmatched junction bases: 12. Looked up from germline, CDR1 is SEHNR and CDR2 is FQNEAQ (reference sequence). The CDR3 loop spans 15 amino acids. The DNA of the CDR3 is TGTGCCAGCAGCCAATTAAGCAGGGGGTTGGACGAGCAGTACTTC. It encodes CASSQLSRGLDEQYF.

V usage is TRBV27 and J usage is TRBJ1-1; D gene ambiguous. The V end was cut by 6 bases, the J end by 2 bases, with 4 bases between. Per germline, CDR1 MNHEY and CDR2 SMNVEV (reference sequence). This CDR3 is 11 amino acids long. The CDR3 protein is CASSGNTEAFF. The CDR3 bases are TGTGCCAGCAGCGGTAACACTGAAGCTTTCTTT.

The chain has TRBV11-3 and TRBJ2-1; D is possibly TRBD1 (6 bases). The ends were cut back, 3 bases at V and 7 bases at J, with 10 bases in the middle. The CDR3 sequence is 13 residues long. Germline V CDR1 and CDR2: SGHNT, YENEEA. In DNA, the CDR3 is TGTGCCAGCAGCTTGGGCAGGGGAAATGAGCAGTTCTTC. Its translation: CASSLGRGNEQFF.

V is TRBV30 and J is TRBJ2-1, with TRBD2 matching over 12 bases. The CDR3 totals 15 residues. The germline gives CDR1 GTSNPN, CDR2 SVGIG (reference sequence). V shed 4 bases and J 6 bases; nucleotides not matched to a gene: 7. The DNA for the CDR3 is TGTGCCTGGATCCGACTAGCGGGAGTCCTCAATGAGCAGTTCTTC. It specifies CAWIRLAGVLNEQFF.

V is TRBV5-1 and J is TRBJ2-1, with 7 bases fitting TRBD2. V shed 0 bases, J shed 10 bases, and the junction held 7 bases outside the gene matches. Germline V gene lookup returns CDR1 SGHRS and CDR2 YFSETQ. This CDR3 has 14 amino acids. The CDR3 DNA reads as TGCGCCAGCAGCTTGGCCCGTAGCGGGCTGGAGCAGTTCTTC. It is translated as CASSLARSGLEQFF.

The rearrangement joins TRBV7-8 to TRBJ2-7, with TRBD1 matching 10 bases. In germline, CDR1 is SGHVS, CDR2 FQNEAQ. With V trimmed by 5 bases and J by 5 bases, 3 bases remained unmatched. CDR3 length equals 13 residues. CDR3 in amino acids: CASSTDRGNEQYF. CDR3 in DNA: TGTGCCAGCAGCACGGACAGGGGGAACGAGCAGTACTTC.

This sequence joins TRBV3-1 (or the pseudogene TRBV3-2) and TRBJ2-7, with 9 bases identical to TRBD1. Germline V gene lookup returns CDR1 LGHDT and CDR2 YNNKEL (reference sequence). There are 13 residues in the CDR3. After removal of 7 bases from V and 4 bases from J, the junction contained 5 bases not matched to a gene. The CDR3 sequence: CASTGQGLYEQYF. DNA for the CDR3: TGTGCCAGCACCGGACAGGGGTTATACGAGCAGTACTTC.

The chain uses TRBV20-1 and TRBJ2-3; D perhaps matches TRBD2 (5 bases). CDR1 is DFQATT and CDR2 is SNEGSKA in the germline V gene (reference sequence). V lost 3 bases and J lost 5, with 15 bases in between. The CDR3 is 14 residues long. In DNA, the CDR3 is TGCAGTGCTAGTGTAGGGAGAGGCGGAGATACGCAGTATTTT. Protein: CSASVGRGGDTQYF.

The chain couples TRBV11-3 to TRBJ1-5, with a tentative D call TRBD1 (6 bases). Germline CDR1 reads SGHNT; CDR2 reads YENEEA. The CDR3 runs to 19 residues. V was shortened by 1 base and J by 2 bases, with 21 bases between the two germline ends. The CDR3 here is CASSLGRGASILGNQPQHF. The CDR3 DNA reads as TGTGCCAGCAGCTTAGGACGGGGGGCGAGTATATTGGGCAATCAGCCCCAGCATTTT.

This chain connects TRBV6-5 to TRBJ2-7; 10 nucleotides agree with TRBD2. With V trimmed by 2 bases and J by 3 bases, 4 bases remained unmatched. The germline CDR1 and CDR2 sequences are MNHEY and SVGAGI. The CDR3 totals 15 residues. The CDR3 spells CASSYTSGVNYEQYF. In nucleotides, the CDR3 is TGTGCCAGCAGTTACACTAGCGGGGTGAACTACGAGCAGTACTTC.

In this sample, this clone turned up once. This chain connects TRBV7-2 to TRBJ2-7; TRBD2 aligns across 7 bases. This CDR3 spans 14 amino acids. The trim removed 5 bases at V and 4 bases at J, leaving 8 bases unmatched. Germline V gene sequence: CDR1 SGHTA, CDR2 FQGNSA. Written as DNA, the CDR3 is TGTGCCAGCAGCCCCTCTAGCGGCGATTACGAGCAGTACTTC. Translating gives CASSPSSGDYEQYF. Using reference TRBV7-2 and TRBJ2-7 for the parts outside the CDR3, the full variable domain is GAGVSQSPSNKVTEKGKDVELRCDPISGHTALYWYRQSLGQGLEFLIYFQGNSAPDKSGLPSDRFSAERTGGSVSTLTIQRTQQEDSAVYLCASSPSSGDYEQYFGPGTRLTVT.

V gene TRBV19 combines with J gene TRBJ1-2, with 8 bases aligning to TRBD1. CDR3 size: 15 residues. The germline CDR1 and CDR2 sequences are LNHDA and SQIVND (reference sequence). Losses at the gene ends were 5 bases for V and 5 bases for J; bases not matched to a gene: 10. CDR3 sequence reads: CASSLMQGAGYGYTF. The CDR3 DNA reads TGTGCCAGTAGTCTTATGCAGGGGGCGGGATATGGCTACACCTTC.

V gene TRBV18 combines with J gene TRBJ2-3, with a possible D match to TRBD2 (5 bases). The CDR3 covers 15 residues. V lost 4 bases to trimming and J lost 0 bases, with 11 bases between them. Germline-derived CDR1 and CDR2 are KGHSH and LQKENI. The CDR3 region is CASSLITRSTDTQYF. Here the CDR3 DNA reads TGTGCCAGCTCACTAATCACTAGAAGCACAGATACGCAGTATTTT. Full variable domain (rest looked up from reference TRBV18 and TRBJ2-3): NAGVMQNPRHLVRRRGQEARLRCSPMKGHSHVYWYRQLPEEGLKFMVYLQKENIIDESGMPKERFSAEFPKEGPSILRIQQVVRGDSAAYFCASSLITRSTDTQYFGPGTRLTVL.

The chain combines TRBV3-1 (or the pseudogene TRBV3-2) with TRBJ2-5, with 9 bases fitting TRBD2. The CDR3 loop spans 16 amino acids. V shed 5 bases, J shed 2 bases, and the junction held 9 bases outside the gene matches. Germline CDR1 and CDR2: LGHDT and YNNKEL (reference sequence). In nucleotides, the CDR3 is TGTGCCAGCAGCTCCGGGGAGACTAGCGGACAAGAGACCCAGTACTTC. As protein: CASSSGETSGQETQYF.